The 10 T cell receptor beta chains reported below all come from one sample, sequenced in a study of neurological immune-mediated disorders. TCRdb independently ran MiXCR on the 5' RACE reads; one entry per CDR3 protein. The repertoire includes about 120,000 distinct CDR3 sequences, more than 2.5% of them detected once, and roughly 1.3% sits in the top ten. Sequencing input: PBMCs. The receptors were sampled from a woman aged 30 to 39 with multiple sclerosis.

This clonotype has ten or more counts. The CDR3 DNA sequence: TGCAGTGCTAGACAGGGGATTATTTCGACAGATACGCAGTATTTT. This codes for CSARQGIISTDTQYF. The rearrangement links TRBV20-1 to TRBJ2-3; D may be TRBD1 (6 bases). Germline CDR1 reads DFQATT; CDR2 reads SNEGSKA (reference sequence). This CDR3 spans 15 amino acids. The ends were cut back, 2 bases at V and 3 bases at J, with 15 bases in the middle.

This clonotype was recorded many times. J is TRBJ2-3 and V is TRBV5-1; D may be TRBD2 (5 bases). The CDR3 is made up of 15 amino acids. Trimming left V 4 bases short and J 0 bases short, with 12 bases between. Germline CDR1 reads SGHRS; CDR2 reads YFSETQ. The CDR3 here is CASSPGRTSTDTQYF. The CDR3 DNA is TGCGCCAGCAGCCCCGGCAGGACTAGCACAGATACGCAGTATTTT.

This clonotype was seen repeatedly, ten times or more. DNA for the CDR3: TGCAGTGCTACCGGAGAGTCTAGCACAGATACGCAGTATTTT. It translates to CSATGESSTDTQYF. The chain is built from TRBV20-1 and TRBJ2-3, with D unclear. CDR1 and CDR2 (germline): DFQATT, SNEGSKA (reference sequence). CDR3 size: 14 residues. The V end lost 4 bases, the J end lost 0 bases, and 11 bases lay between the germline ends.

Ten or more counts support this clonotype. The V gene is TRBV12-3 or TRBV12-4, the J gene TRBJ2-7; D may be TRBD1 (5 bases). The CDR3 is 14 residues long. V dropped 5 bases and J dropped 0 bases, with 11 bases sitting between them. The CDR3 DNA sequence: TGTGCCAGCAGTCCGCACCAGGGCTCCTACGAGCAGTACTTC. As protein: CASSPHQGSYEQYF.

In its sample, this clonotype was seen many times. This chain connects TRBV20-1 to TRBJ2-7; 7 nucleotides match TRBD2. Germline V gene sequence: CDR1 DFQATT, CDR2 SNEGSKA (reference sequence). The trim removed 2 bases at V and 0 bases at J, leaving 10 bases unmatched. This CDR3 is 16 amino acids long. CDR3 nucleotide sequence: TGCAGTGCTAGACCCCGGGCTGGCGGGGGCTCCTACGAGCAGTACTTC. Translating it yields CSARPRAGGGSYEQYF.

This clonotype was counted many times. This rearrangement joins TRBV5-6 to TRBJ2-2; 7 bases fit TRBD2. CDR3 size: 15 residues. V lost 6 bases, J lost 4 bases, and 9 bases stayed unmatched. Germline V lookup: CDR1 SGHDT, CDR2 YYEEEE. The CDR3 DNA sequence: TGTGCCAGCATTCCTCAACCGGGGGGCACCGGGGAGCTGTTTTTT. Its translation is CASIPQPGGTGELFF.

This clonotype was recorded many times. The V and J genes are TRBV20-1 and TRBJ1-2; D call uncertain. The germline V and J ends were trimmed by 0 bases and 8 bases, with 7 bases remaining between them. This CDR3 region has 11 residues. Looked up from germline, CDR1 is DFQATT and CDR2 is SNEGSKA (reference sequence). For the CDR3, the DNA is TGCAGTGCTAGAGATCTTGGGGGCTACACCTTC. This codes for CSARDLGGYTF.

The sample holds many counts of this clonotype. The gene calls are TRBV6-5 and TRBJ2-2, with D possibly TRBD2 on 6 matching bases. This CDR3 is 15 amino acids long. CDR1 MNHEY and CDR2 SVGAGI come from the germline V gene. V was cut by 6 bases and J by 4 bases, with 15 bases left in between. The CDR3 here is CASSHRDSLTGELFF. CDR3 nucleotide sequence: TGTGCCAGCAGCCATAGGGACTCTCTCACCGGGGAGCTGTTTTTT.

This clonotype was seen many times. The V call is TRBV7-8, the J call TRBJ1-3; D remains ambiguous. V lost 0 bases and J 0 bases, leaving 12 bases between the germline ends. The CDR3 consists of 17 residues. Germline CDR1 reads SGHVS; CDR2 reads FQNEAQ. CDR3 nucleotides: TGTGCCAGCAGCTTAGCCTCGGCAGGCAGCTCTGGAAACACCATATATTTT. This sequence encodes CASSLASAGSSGNTIYF. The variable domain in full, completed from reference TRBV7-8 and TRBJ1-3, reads GAGVSQSPRYKVAKRGQDVALRCDPISGHVSLFWYQQALGQGPEFLTYFQNEAQLDKSGLPSDRFFAERPEGSVSTLKIQRTQQEDSAVYLCASSLASAGSSGNTIYFGEGSWLTVV.

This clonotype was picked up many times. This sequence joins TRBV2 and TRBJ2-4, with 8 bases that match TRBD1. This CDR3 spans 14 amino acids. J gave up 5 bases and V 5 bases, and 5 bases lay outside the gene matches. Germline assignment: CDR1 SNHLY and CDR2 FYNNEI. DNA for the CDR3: TGTGCCAGCAGTAAGACAGGGGCTCAAAACATTCAGTACTTC. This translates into CASSKTGAQNIQYF.